A selection of T cell receptor beta chains follows, all from one sample in a study of beta chain features in type 1 diabetes. Generated by immunoSEQ multiplex PCR, the TCRdb table keeps only in-frame clones and is missing some. The profile shows a few hundred thousand clones, around 24% of them singletons. The source material was naive CD4+ T cells from blood. All receptors come from a woman aged 25 to 39 with type 1 diabetes. Both conserved end residues are part of each CDR3. The D gene is left open where the match is weak. Some rows have no size entry. The others give once, few or many, or a class for an expanded clone.

CDR3 DNA: TGCGCCAGCGCCGGGGGAAGCAGTCCTAATGAAAAACTGTTTTTT
CDR3 protein: CASAGGSSPNEKLFF
J gene: TRBJ1-4
clone size: few
D gene: NA
V gene: TRBV23-1

CDR3 DNA: TGTGCCAGCAGCGCACTGTCGGGACAGGGGTCCTACGAGCAGTACTTC
CDR3 protein: CASSALSGQGSYEQYF
J gene: TRBJ2-7
clone size: NA
D gene: TRBD1
V gene: TRBV7-2

CDR3 DNA: TGTGCCAGCAGCCAAGCGGTCCAAGAGACCCAGTACTTC
CDR3 protein: CASSQAVQETQYF
J gene: TRBJ2-5
clone size: NA
D gene: NA
V gene: TRBV27

CDR3 DNA: TGCGCCAGCAGCCGGGGACTAGCGGGAGCTATGGAGACCCAGTACTTC
CDR3 protein: CASSRGLAGAMETQYF
J gene: TRBJ2-5
clone size: few
D gene: TRBD2
V gene: TRBV4-1

CDR3 DNA: TGTGCCGGACAGGGGGCTGGCTATGGCTACACCTTC
CDR3 protein: CAGQGAGYGYTF
J gene: TRBJ1-2
clone size: NA
D gene: TRBD1
V gene: TRBV30

CDR3 DNA: TGTGCCAGCAGCCTGACAGTATCTAATGAAAAACTGTTTTTT
CDR3 protein: CASSLTVSNEKLFF
J gene: TRBJ1-4
clone size: once
D gene: NA
V gene: TRBV14

CDR3 DNA: TGTGCCAGCGGTCTCTTCAGCTCCTACAATGAGCAGTTCTTC
CDR3 protein: CASGLFSSYNEQFF
J gene: TRBJ2-1
clone size: few
D gene: NA
V gene: TRBV28

CDR3 DNA: TGCGCCAGCAGCCGCGAGGGCAATGAGCAGTTCTTC
CDR3 protein: CASSREGNEQFF
J gene: TRBJ2-1
clone size: NA
D gene: NA
V gene: TRBV5-1

CDR3 DNA: TGTGCCAGCTCACCAAAGGGGGGGGATGAGCAGTTCTTC
CDR3 protein: CASSPKGGDEQFF
J gene: TRBJ2-1
clone size: few
D gene: NA
V gene: TRBV18

CDR3 DNA: TGTGCCAGCAGCTCCTACAGGGGGAAGAACACCTTC
CDR3 protein: CASSSYRGKNTF
J gene: TRBJ1-2
clone size: NA
D gene: TRBD1
V gene: TRBV7-2

CDR3 DNA: TGTGCCAGCTCACCAAGACAGGGTGATGGCTACACCTTC
CDR3 protein: CASSPRQGDGYTF
J gene: TRBJ1-2
clone size: NA
D gene: TRBD1
V gene: TRBV18

CDR3 DNA: TGTGCCAGCGGGCGGGGGTCCTCCTACGAGCAGTACTTC
CDR3 protein: CASGRGSSYEQYF
J gene: TRBJ2-7
clone size: few
D gene: TRBD2
V gene: TRBV6-5

CDR3 DNA: TGTGCCAGCAGCACAGGGACTAGCGGGAGTACAGATACGCAGTATTTT
CDR3 protein: CASSTGTSGSTDTQYF
J gene: TRBJ2-3
clone size: NA
D gene: TRBD2
V gene: TRBV9

CDR3 DNA: TGTGCCAGCAGCCAACGGAGACTAGCGGCAGAGACCCAGTACTTC
CDR3 protein: CASSQRRLAAETQYF
J gene: TRBJ2-5
clone size: few
D gene: TRBD2
V gene: TRBV7-8

CDR3 DNA: TGCGCCAGCAGCTGGAGACTAGCGGGAGCAACTGGAGAGACCCAGTACTTC
CDR3 protein: CASSWRLAGATGETQYF
J gene: TRBJ2-5
clone size: NA
D gene: TRBD2
V gene: TRBV5-1

CDR3 DNA: TGTGCCAGTAGTAGTCTCGGGGGGGGAGGCACTGAAGCTTTCTTT
CDR3 protein: CASSSLGGGGTEAFF
J gene: TRBJ1-1
clone size: NA
D gene: NA
V gene: TRBV19

CDR3 DNA: TGTGCCTGGAGTGTGCTCCCCGGGACTAGCGGGAGGGCCGGGGAGCAGTACTTC
CDR3 protein: CAWSVLPGTSGRAGEQYF
J gene: TRBJ2-7
clone size: few
D gene: TRBD2
V gene: TRBV30

CDR3 DNA: TGTGCCTGGAGTGTACTCGGGACAGGCACCGGGGAGCTGTTTTTT
CDR3 protein: CAWSVLGTGTGELFF
J gene: TRBJ2-2
clone size: NA
D gene: TRBD1
V gene: TRBV30

CDR3 DNA: TGTGCCAGCAGCTTAGCCTACAATCAGCCCCAGCATTTT
CDR3 protein: CASSLAYNQPQHF
J gene: TRBJ1-5
clone size: NA
D gene: NA
V gene: TRBV7-2

CDR3 DNA: TGCGCCAGCAGCCAAGACGGGCAGGGGGCTGGAGATACGCAGTATTTT
CDR3 protein: CASSQDGQGAGDTQYF
J gene: TRBJ2-3
clone size: few
D gene: TRBD1
V gene: TRBV4-1

CDR3 DNA: TGTGCCAGCAGCTTTGGCGGGAACTACAATGAGCAGTTCTTC
CDR3 protein: CASSFGGNYNEQFF
J gene: TRBJ2-1
clone size: few
D gene: NA
V gene: TRBV11-2

CDR3 DNA: TGCAGCGCCTTAGTTTGGTACCGACAGATTGGGACTGAAGCTTTCTTT
CDR3 protein: CSALVWYRQIGTEAFF
J gene: TRBJ1-1
clone size: few
D gene: NA
V gene: TRBV29-1

CDR3 DNA: TGTGCCAGCTCACCACCGGGGCCAAGCGCTAGCTCCTACAATGAGCAGTTCTTC
CDR3 protein: CASSPPGPSASSYNEQFF
J gene: TRBJ2-1
clone size: NA
D gene: NA
V gene: TRBV18

CDR3 DNA: TGCAGCCCTCATCGACAGGGGGCTGTGGGCTACACCTTC
CDR3 protein: CSPHRQGAVGYTF
J gene: TRBJ1-2
clone size: NA
D gene: TRBD1
V gene: TRBV29-1

CDR3 DNA: TGTGCCTGGAGTGGGTCGAGCTCCTACAATGAGCAGTTCTTC
CDR3 protein: CAWSGSSSYNEQFF
J gene: TRBJ2-1
clone size: NA
D gene: NA
V gene: TRBV30

CDR3 DNA: TGTGCCAGCAGCGTAGCGCCAGGCAGGGGGTATGGCTACACCTTC
CDR3 protein: CASSVAPGRGYGYTF
J gene: TRBJ1-2
clone size: NA
D gene: TRBD1
V gene: TRBV9

CDR3 DNA: TGTGCCAGCAGTGACGAGATCGGTAGCTATGGCTACACCTTC
CDR3 protein: CASSDEIGSYGYTF
J gene: TRBJ1-2
clone size: few
D gene: NA
V gene: TRBV25-1

CDR3 DNA: TGTGCCAGCTCTCAGGGGGCCTACTACGAGCAGTACTTC
CDR3 protein: CASSQGAYYEQYF
J gene: TRBJ2-7
clone size: NA
D gene: TRBD1
V gene: TRBV18

CDR3 DNA: TGTGCCAGTAGTAAAGTGTTAGAGGAGACCCAGTACTTC
CDR3 protein: CASSKVLEETQYF
J gene: TRBJ2-5
clone size: NA
D gene: NA
V gene: TRBV19

CDR3 DNA: TGTGCCTGGAGTGTACGTTGGGGAGGGAACACTGAAGCTTTCTTT
CDR3 protein: CAWSVRWGGNTEAFF
J gene: TRBJ1-1
clone size: few
D gene: NA
V gene: TRBV30

CDR3 DNA: TGCGCCAGCAGCTTGGATGCGGGGAACTATGGCTACACCTTC
CDR3 protein: CASSLDAGNYGYTF
J gene: TRBJ1-2
clone size: NA
D gene: NA
V gene: TRBV5-1

CDR3 DNA: TGTGCCAGCAGCCCGGGACAGTCGATCAATCAGCCCCAGCATTTT
CDR3 protein: CASSPGQSINQPQHF
J gene: TRBJ1-5
clone size: few
D gene: TRBD1
V gene: TRBV7-9

CDR3 DNA: TGTGCCTGGAGGCGGGGGGGGTTGCCAGATACGCAGTATTTT
CDR3 protein: CAWRRGGLPDTQYF
J gene: TRBJ2-3
clone size: NA
D gene: TRBD2
V gene: TRBV30

CDR3 DNA: TGTGCCAGCAGCTTAGCCGCGGGAGGCCCATACAATGAGCAGTTCTTC
CDR3 protein: CASSLAAGGPYNEQFF
J gene: TRBJ2-1
clone size: NA
D gene: TRBD2
V gene: TRBV7-9

CDR3 DNA: TGCAGCGTTGGGGAGACAGGGTTTGGTGGCTACACCTTC
CDR3 protein: CSVGETGFGGYTF
J gene: TRBJ1-2
clone size: few
D gene: TRBD1
V gene: TRBV29-1

CDR3 DNA: TGTGCCAGCAGCCCAGACAGCTACACAGATACGCAGTATTTT
CDR3 protein: CASSPDSYTDTQYF
J gene: TRBJ2-3
clone size: few
D gene: NA
V gene: TRBV7-9

CDR3 DNA: TGTGCCAGCAGCTTCACAGGGGTTGATACGCAGTATTTT
CDR3 protein: CASSFTGVDTQYF
J gene: TRBJ2-3
clone size: NA
D gene: TRBD1
V gene: TRBV7-9

CDR3 DNA: TGTGCCAGCTCTGGGACAAACCAAGAGACCCAGTACTTC
CDR3 protein: CASSGTNQETQYF
J gene: TRBJ2-5
clone size: NA
D gene: NA
V gene: TRBV18

CDR3 DNA: TGTGCCAGCAGCTTATTGTTCCCAGACATATACAATGAGCAGTTCTTC
CDR3 protein: CASSLLFPDIYNEQFF
J gene: TRBJ2-1
clone size: NA
D gene: NA
V gene: TRBV7-3

CDR3 DNA: TGTGCCAGCAGCTCCCGCGGGGGTGACACCATATATTTT
CDR3 protein: CASSSRGGDTIYF
J gene: TRBJ1-3
clone size: few
D gene: NA
V gene: TRBV7-6

CDR3 DNA: TGCAGCGTTGGGAAGGGGCCGCAAGAGACCCAGTACTTC
CDR3 protein: CSVGKGPQETQYF
J gene: TRBJ2-5
clone size: few
D gene: NA
V gene: TRBV29-1

CDR3 DNA: TGTGCCAGCTCACCAAACATACAGGCGAACACCGGGGAGCTGTTTTTT
CDR3 protein: CASSPNIQANTGELFF
J gene: TRBJ2-2
clone size: few
D gene: NA
V gene: TRBV18

CDR3 DNA: TGTGCCAGCCTACAGGGAAGAGAAAAACTGTTTTTT
CDR3 protein: CASLQGREKLFF
J gene: TRBJ1-4
clone size: NA
D gene: NA
V gene: TRBV19

CDR3 DNA: TGTGCCAGCGGGAGGTTAAGTGACGAGCAGTACTTC
CDR3 protein: CASGRLSDEQYF
J gene: TRBJ2-7
clone size: few
D gene: NA
V gene: TRBV6-5

CDR3 DNA: TGCGCCAGCAGCTTAAAAACAGGGGGCTACGAGCAGTACTTC
CDR3 protein: CASSLKTGGYEQYF
J gene: TRBJ2-7
clone size: NA
D gene: TRBD1
V gene: TRBV5-1

CDR3 DNA: TGTGCCAGCAGTTTGGGACATAACTACGAGCAGTACTTC
CDR3 protein: CASSLGHNYEQYF
J gene: TRBJ2-7
clone size: NA
D gene: NA
V gene: TRBV6-5

CDR3 DNA: TGTGCCAGCTCACCGGAGGGTCGACGGGGCTACACCTTC
CDR3 protein: CASSPEGRRGYTF
J gene: TRBJ1-2
clone size: few
D gene: NA
V gene: TRBV18

CDR3 DNA: TGTGCCAGTAGCCCGATTTGGGCGGGTGACACAGATACGCAGTATTTT
CDR3 protein: CASSPIWAGDTDTQYF
J gene: TRBJ2-3
clone size: NA
D gene: NA
V gene: TRBV19

CDR3 DNA: TGTGCCAGCAGTGACCCCACTAGAGCCGGTGAGCAGTTCTTC
CDR3 protein: CASSDPTRAGEQFF
J gene: TRBJ2-1
clone size: few
D gene: NA
V gene: TRBV6-4

CDR3 DNA: TGCGCCAGCAGCGTAGACAGGCCAGATACGCAGTATTTT
CDR3 protein: CASSVDRPDTQYF
J gene: TRBJ2-3
clone size: NA
D gene: NA
V gene: TRBV5-1

CDR3 DNA: TGTGCCAGCAGCTCTGACAGGGGTACCTACGAGCAGTACTTC
CDR3 protein: CASSSDRGTYEQYF
J gene: TRBJ2-7
clone size: NA
D gene: TRBD1
V gene: TRBV7-9

CDR3 DNA: TGCAGCGTTGAGGTCCAGGGTGGGACACAGACCCAGTACTTC
CDR3 protein: CSVEVQGGTQTQYF
J gene: TRBJ2-5
clone size: NA
D gene: NA
V gene: TRBV29-1

CDR3 DNA: TGTGCCAGCTCACCACCCGTTCAGGAAGAGCAGTTCTTC
CDR3 protein: CASSPPVQEEQFF
J gene: TRBJ2-1
clone size: few
D gene: NA
V gene: TRBV18

CDR3 DNA: TGTGCCAGCAGCTCCGGCGCGGACACCGGGGAGCTGTTTTTT
CDR3 protein: CASSSGADTGELFF
J gene: TRBJ2-2
clone size: NA
D gene: NA
V gene: TRBV13

CDR3 DNA: TGCGCCAGCAGCCCCCGGACAGGGACCACTGAAGCTTTCTTT
CDR3 protein: CASSPRTGTTEAFF
J gene: TRBJ1-1
clone size: once
D gene: TRBD1
V gene: TRBV5-1

CDR3 DNA: TGCGCCAGCATGAGGAATGAGCAGTTCTTC
CDR3 protein: CASMRNEQFF
J gene: TRBJ2-1
clone size: few
D gene: NA
V gene: TRBV5-1